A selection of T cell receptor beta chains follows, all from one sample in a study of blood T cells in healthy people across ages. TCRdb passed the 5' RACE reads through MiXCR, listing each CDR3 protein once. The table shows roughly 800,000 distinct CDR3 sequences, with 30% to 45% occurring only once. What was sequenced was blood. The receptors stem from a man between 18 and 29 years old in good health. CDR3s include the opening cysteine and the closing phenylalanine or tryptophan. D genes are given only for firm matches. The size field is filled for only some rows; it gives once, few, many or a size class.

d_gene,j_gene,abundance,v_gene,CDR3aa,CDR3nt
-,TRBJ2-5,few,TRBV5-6,CASSPVGQTQYF,TGTGCCAGCAGCCCGGTGGGGCAGACCCAGTACTTC
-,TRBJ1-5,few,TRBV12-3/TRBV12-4,CASSLTGSHQPQHF,TGTGCCAGCAGTTTAACGGGGTCCCATCAGCCCCAGCATTTT
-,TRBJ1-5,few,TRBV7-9,CASSPMTDNQPQHF,TGTGCCAGCAGCCCGATGACAGATAATCAGCCCCAGCATTTT
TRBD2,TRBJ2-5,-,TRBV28,CASSIRIGLADSYQETQYF,TGTGCCAGCAGTATCCGTATCGGACTAGCGGACTCGTACCAAGAGACCCAGTACTTC
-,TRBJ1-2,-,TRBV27,CASSLRESDYGYTF,TGTGCCAGCAGTCTCAGGGAATCCGACTATGGCTACACCTTC
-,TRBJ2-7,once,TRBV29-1,CSVEGFGTDLPEQYF,TGCAGCGTTGAAGGGTTTGGGACCGACCTACCTGAGCAGTACTTC
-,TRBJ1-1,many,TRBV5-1,CASSLRQANTEAFF,TGCGCCAGCAGCTTGCGACAGGCGAACACTGAAGCTTTCTTT
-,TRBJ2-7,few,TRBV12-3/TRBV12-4,CASSFPGRNNEQYF,TGTGCCAGCAGTTTCCCCGGGAGAAACAATGAGCAGTACTTC
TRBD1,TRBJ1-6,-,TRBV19,CASSMRQGALNSPLHF,TGTGCCAGTAGTATGAGACAGGGGGCGCTTAATTCACCCCTCCACTTT
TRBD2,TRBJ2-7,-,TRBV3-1,CASSPSLTSGGPYEQYF,TGTGCCAGCAGCCCTTCCTTGACTAGCGGGGGCCCCTACGAGCAGTACTTC
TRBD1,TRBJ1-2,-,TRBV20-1,CSAGDRGDGYTF,TGCAGTGCGGGGGACAGGGGGGATGGCTACACCTTC
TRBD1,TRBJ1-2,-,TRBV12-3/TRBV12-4,CASRRGQGDSCTF,TGTGCCAGCAGGCGGGGACAGGGAGATAGCTGCACCTTC
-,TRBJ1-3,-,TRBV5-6,CASSLIADRGNTIYF,TGTGCCAGCAGCTTGATCGCAGACAGGGGAAACACCATATATTTT
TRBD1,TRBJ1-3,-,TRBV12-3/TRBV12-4,CASSFSSRGRGNTIYF,TGTGCCAGCAGTTTTTCGAGTAGGGGGCGTGGAAACACCATATATTTT
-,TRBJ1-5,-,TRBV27,CASSSVSNSNQPQHF,TGTGCCAGCAGTTCCGTTAGCAATAGCAATCAGCCCCAGCATTTT
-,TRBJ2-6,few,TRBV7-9,CASSFPRGANVLTF,TGTGCCAGCAGCTTCCCCCGGGGGGCCAACGTCCTGACTTTC
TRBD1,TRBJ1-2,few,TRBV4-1,CASRNRDRGPNYGYTF,TGCGCCAGCAGGAACCGGGACAGGGGACCTAACTATGGCTACACCTTC
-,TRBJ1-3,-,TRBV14,CASSQVGGSTIYF,TGTGCCAGCAGCCAAGTCGGGGGGTCCACCATATATTTT
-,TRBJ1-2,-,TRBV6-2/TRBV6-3,CASSSPGGALWGYTF,TGTGCCAGCAGTTCGCCGGGAGGGGCCCTGTGGGGCTACACCTTC
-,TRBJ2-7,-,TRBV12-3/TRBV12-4,CASSLGELSYEQYF,TGTGCCAGCAGTTTGGGAGAACTCTCCTACGAGCAGTACTTC
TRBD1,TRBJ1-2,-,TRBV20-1,CSALHSETGVNTF,TGCAGTGCCCTCCACTCCGAGACAGGGGTCAACACCTTC
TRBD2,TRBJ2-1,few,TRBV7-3,CASSRSGVYNEQFF,TGTGCCAGCAGCCGTAGCGGGGTCTACAATGAGCAGTTCTTC
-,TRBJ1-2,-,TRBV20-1,CSATRDRLDGYTF,TGCAGTGCCACGCGCGACAGGTTGGATGGCTACACCTTC
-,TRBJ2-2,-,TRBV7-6,CASSPTLYLDLHGELFF,TGTGCCAGCAGCCCTACCCTATATCTAGACTTGCACGGGGAGCTGTTTTTT
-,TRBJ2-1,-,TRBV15,CATSRDRVGFETQFF,TGTGCCACCAGCAGAGATAGGGTGGGTTTCGAGACCCAGTTCTTC
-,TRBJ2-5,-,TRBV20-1,CSARALGLPLGETQYF,TGCAGTGCTAGAGCGTTGGGACTTCCCTTAGGAGAGACCCAGTACTTC
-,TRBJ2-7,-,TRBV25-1,CASSELQNCEQYF,TGTGCCAGCAGTGAACTACAGAACTGCGAGCAGTACTTC
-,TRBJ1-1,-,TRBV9,CASSVGKNTEAFF,TGTGCCAGCAGCGTAGGAAAGAACACTGAAGCTTTCTTT
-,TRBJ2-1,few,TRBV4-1,CASSATGDEQFF,TGCGCCAGCAGCGCGACGGGGGATGAGCAGTTCTTC
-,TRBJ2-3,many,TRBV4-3,CASSQDITDTQYF,TGCGCCAGCAGCCAAGATATCACAGATACGCAGTATTTT
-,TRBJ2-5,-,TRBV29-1,CSVEDGGTGPYF,TGCAGCGTTGAAGATGGGGGAACTGGTCCGTACTTC
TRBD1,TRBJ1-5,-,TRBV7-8,CASSLVSLGQGNQPQHF,TGTGCCAGCAGCTTAGTCTCTTTAGGACAGGGCAATCAGCCCCAGCATTTT
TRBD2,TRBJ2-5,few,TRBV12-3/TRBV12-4,CASSETGSLAGGQETQYF,TGTGCCAGCAGTGAGACGGGCTCACTAGCGGGGGGACAAGAGACCCAGTACTTC
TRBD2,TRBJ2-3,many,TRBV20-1,CSASLAGGTDTQYF,TGCAGTGCTAGTTTGGCGGGGGGCACAGATACGCAGTATTTT
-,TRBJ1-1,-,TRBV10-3,CAISSLGEMNTEAFF,TGTGCCATCAGTTCCCTCGGGGAAATGAACACTGAAGCTTTCTTT
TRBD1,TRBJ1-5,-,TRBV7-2,CASSSPLPGQGAFSNQPQHF,TGTGCCAGCAGCTCCCCACTCCCGGGACAGGGAGCGTTTAGCAATCAGCCCCAGCATTTT
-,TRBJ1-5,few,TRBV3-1,CASSSSGGLNQPQHF,TGTGCCAGCAGTAGCAGTGGGGGGCTGAATCAGCCCCAGCATTTT
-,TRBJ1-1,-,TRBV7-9,CASSFEPESTEAFF,TGTGCCAGCAGCTTCGAGCCGGAGTCGACTGAAGCTTTCTTT
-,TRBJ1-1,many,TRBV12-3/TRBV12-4,CASRWGEVNTEAFF,TGTGCCAGTCGGTGGGGAGAAGTAAACACTGAAGCTTTCTTT
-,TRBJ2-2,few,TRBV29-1,CSVKAGESAGELFF,TGCAGCGTTAAGGCAGGGGAGAGTGCCGGGGAGCTGTTTTTT
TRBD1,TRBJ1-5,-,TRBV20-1,CSADPRQGGNQPQHF,TGCAGTGCTGACCCCCGACAGGGAGGCAATCAGCCCCAGCATTTT
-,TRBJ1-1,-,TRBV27,CASSLSFGREAFF,TGTGCCAGCAGTTTATCGTTTGGGAGAGAAGCTTTCTTT
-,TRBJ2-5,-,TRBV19,CASSTAPVGRETQYF,TGTGCCAGTAGTACCGCTCCCGTCGGACGAGAGACCCAGTACTTC
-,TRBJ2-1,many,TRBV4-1,CASSQVGSYNEQFF,TGCGCCAGCAGCCAAGTGGGCTCCTACAATGAGCAGTTCTTC
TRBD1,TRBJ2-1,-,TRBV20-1,CSASPGGKSYNEQFF,TGCAGTGCTAGCCCAGGGGGTAAATCCTACAATGAGCAGTTCTTC